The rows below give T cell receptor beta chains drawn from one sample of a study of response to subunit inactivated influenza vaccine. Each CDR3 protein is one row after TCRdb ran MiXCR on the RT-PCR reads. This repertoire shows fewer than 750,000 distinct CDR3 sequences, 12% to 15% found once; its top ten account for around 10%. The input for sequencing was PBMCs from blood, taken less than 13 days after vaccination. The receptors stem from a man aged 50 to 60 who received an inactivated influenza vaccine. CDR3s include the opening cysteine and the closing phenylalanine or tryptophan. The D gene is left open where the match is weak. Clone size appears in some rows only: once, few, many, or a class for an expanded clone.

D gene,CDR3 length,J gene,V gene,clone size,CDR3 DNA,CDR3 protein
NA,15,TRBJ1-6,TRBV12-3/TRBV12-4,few,TGTGCCAGCAGATCCCCAGGGGCCTCGAATTCACCCCTCCACTTT,CASRSPGASNSPLHF
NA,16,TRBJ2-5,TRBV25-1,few,TGTGCCAGCAGTGAATATTACCGCGGGCAGGAAGAGACCCAGTACTTC,CASSEYYRGQEETQYF
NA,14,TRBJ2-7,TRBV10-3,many,TGTGCCATCAGTGGGAGCACGGAAACCTACGAGCAGTACTTC,CAISGSTETYEQYF
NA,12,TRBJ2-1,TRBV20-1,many,TGCAGTGCACAGATGGGGGGCAATGAGCAGTTCTTC,CSAQMGGNEQFF
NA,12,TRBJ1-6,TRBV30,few,TGTGCCTCGGACAGAAGGAATTCACCCCTCCACTTT,CASDRRNSPLHF
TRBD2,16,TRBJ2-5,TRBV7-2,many,TGTGCCAGCAGCTTAAGCGGGGGGGCCATTTCAGAGACCCAGTACTTC,CASSLSGGAISETQYF
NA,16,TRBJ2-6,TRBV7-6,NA,TGTGCCACCGAGGGTCAGGGGGGCTCTGGGGCCAACGTCCTGACTTTC,CATEGQGGSGANVLTF
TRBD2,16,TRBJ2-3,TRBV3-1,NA,TGTGCCAGCAGCCAAGGCGGGCGGGGGGGCCTAAATACGCAGTATTTT,CASSQGGRGGLNTQYF
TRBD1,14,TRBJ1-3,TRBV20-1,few,TGCAGTGCTAGACGGACAGGGACCGGAAACACCATATATTTT,CSARRTGTGNTIYF
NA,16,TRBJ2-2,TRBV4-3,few,TGCGCCAGCAGCCAAGGATCCAGCGGAAGCACCGGGGAGCTGTTTTTT,CASSQGSSGSTGELFF
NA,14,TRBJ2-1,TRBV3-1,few,TGTGCCAGCAGCCAAGATAGCGGCTACAATGAGCAGTTCTTC,CASSQDSGYNEQFF
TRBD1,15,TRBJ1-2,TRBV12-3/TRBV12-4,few,TGTGCCAGCAGACTGACAGGGGGCGCTGGCTATGGCTACACCTTC,CASRLTGGAGYGYTF
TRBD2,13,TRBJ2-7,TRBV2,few,TGTGCCAGTGCCGGGACTACGTCCTACGAGCAGTACTTC,CASAGTTSYEQYF
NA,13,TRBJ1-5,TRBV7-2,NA,TGTGCCAGCAGCCGGACAGTTTATCAGCCCCAGCATTTT,CASSRTVYQPQHF
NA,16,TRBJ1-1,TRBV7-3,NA,TGTGCCAGCAGCTACCGACAGAGATCGATGAACACTGAAGCTTTCTTT,CASSYRQRSMNTEAFF
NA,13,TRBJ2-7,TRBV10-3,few,TGTGCCATCAGTGTTGGGGGGAGCTACGAGCAGTACTTC,CAISVGGSYEQYF
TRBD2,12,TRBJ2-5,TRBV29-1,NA,TGCAGCGTTAGAGCGGGGGGAGAGACCCAGTACTTC,CSVRAGGETQYF
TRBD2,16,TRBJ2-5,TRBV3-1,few,TGTGCCAGCAGCCCGCCCTCTCGCGGGGGGGCAGAGACCCAGTACTTC,CASSPPSRGGAETQYF
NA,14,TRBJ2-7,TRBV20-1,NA,TGCAGTGCTAGAGCTGGGAATAACCACTACGAGCAGTACTTC,CSARAGNNHYEQYF
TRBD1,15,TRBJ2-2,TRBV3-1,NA,TGTGCCAGCAGTGGGACAGGGAATAACACCGGGGAGCTGTTTTTT,CASSGTGNNTGELFF
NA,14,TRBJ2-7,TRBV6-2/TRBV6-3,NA,TGTGCCAGCAGCAGAGGAGGGGGGGGCTACGAGCAGTACTTC,CASSRGGGGYEQYF
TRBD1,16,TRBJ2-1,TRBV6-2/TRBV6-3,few,TGTGCCAGCAGACAACAGCGGGACAGGGATGTCAATGAGCAGTTCTTC,CASRQQRDRDVNEQFF
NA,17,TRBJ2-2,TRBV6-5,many,TGTGCCAGCAGTTACTCGATGGCAGAACCTGGCACCGGGGAGCTGTTTTTT,CASSYSMAEPGTGELFF
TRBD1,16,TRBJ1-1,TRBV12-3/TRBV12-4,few,TGTGCCAGCAGACCGCGGACAGGGGGCGCGGGCACTGAAGCTTTCTTT,CASRPRTGGAGTEAFF
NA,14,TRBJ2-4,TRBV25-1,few,TGTGCCAGCAGTGAAGGGGCTGCCTTTGACATTCAGTACTTC,CASSEGAAFDIQYF
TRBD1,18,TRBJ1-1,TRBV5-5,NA,TGTGCCAGCAGCTTCCGGTCCGGGACAGGGTTTATGAACACTGAAGCTTTCTTT,CASSFRSGTGFMNTEAFF
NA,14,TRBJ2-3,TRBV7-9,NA,TGTGCCAGCAGCTTAGTCTTGAGCACAGATACGCAGTATTTT,CASSLVLSTDTQYF
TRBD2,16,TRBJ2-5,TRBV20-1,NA,TGCAGTGCTACCTCGCCGGGACTAGCCCGGCAAGAGACCCAGTACTTC,CSATSPGLARQETQYF
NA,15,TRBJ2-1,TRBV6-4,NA,TGTGCCAGCAGTGACCACTTTAGCTCCTACAATGAGCAGTTCTTC,CASSDHFSSYNEQFF
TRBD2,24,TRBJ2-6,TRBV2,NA,TGTGCCAGCATGAAGATGAGCGGGAGTTCCCGACTATTCACCTCAAAGGCTGGGGCCAACGTCCTGACTTTC,CASMKMSGSSRLFTSKAGANVLTF
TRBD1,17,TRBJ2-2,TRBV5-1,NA,TGCGCCAGCCACAGATCCGGGACAGGGCGGCTCATCGGGGAGCTGTTTTTT,CASHRSGTGRLIGELFF
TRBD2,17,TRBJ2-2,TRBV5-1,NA,TGCGCCAGCAGCCCAATAATGAGCGGGAGGGGCACCGGGGAGCTGTTTTTT,CASSPIMSGRGTGELFF
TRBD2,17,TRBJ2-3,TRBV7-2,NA,TGTGCCAGCAGCTCCAACCCGGGACTAGCGGGAGGAAATACGCAGTATTTT,CASSSNPGLAGGNTQYF